A single T cell receptor beta chain is shown here with its context. Its antigen is unidentified. V dropped 6 bases and J dropped 0 bases, with 15 bases sitting between them. Germline CDR1 is SGHVS and CDR2 is FQNEAQ. There are 16 residues in the CDR3. Method: immunoSEQ multiplex PCR; TCRdb's copy keeps in-frame clones and lacks some. The table shows approximately 49,000 clones, with 80% to 90% occurring only once. This entry is derived from a study of radiotherapy plus CTLA-4 blockade in lung cancer. Findings and limits, study-wide: Subsequent to radiotherapy plus ipilimumab, tumor-derived TCR clones underwent expansion in blood.

This chain links TRBV7-8 with TRBJ1-5; a weak D match, TRBD1 (6 bases). This sequence originates from a human donor with non-small cell lung cancer whose response to radiotherapy plus ipilimumab could not be evaluated. The starting material was peripheral blood, obtained from a patient treated with radiotherapy plus ipilimumab. The CDR3 DNA is TGTGCCAGCAGTCCTGGGGGCTCTTATAGCAATCAGCCCCAGCATTTT. Its translation: CASSPGGSYSNQPQHF.